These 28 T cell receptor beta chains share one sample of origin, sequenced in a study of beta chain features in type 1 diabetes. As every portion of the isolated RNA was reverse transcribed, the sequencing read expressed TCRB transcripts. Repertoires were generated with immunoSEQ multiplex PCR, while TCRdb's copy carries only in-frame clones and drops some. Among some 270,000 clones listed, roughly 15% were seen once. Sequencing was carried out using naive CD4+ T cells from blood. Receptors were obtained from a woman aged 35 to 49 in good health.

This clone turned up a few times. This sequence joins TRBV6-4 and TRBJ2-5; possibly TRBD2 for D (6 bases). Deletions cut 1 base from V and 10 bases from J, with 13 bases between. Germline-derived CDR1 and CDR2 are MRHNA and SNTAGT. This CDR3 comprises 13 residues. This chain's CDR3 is CASSDWQGGNQYF. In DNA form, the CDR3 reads TGTGCCAGCAGTGACTGGCAGGGCGGGAACCAGTACTTC.

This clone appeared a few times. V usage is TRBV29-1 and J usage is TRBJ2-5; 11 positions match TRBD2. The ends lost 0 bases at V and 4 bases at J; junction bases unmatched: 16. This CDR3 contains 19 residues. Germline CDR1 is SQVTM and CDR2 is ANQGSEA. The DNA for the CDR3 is TGCAGCGTTGAAGATATGATACGCGCGCGACTAGCGGGGAGAGAGACCCAGTACTTC. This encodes CSVEDMIRARLAGRETQYF.

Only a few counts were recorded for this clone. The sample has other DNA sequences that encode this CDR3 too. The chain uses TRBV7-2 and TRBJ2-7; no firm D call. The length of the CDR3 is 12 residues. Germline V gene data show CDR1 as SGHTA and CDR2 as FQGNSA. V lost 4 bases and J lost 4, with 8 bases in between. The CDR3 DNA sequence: TGTGCCAGCAGCTCCACCGGTTACGAGCAGTACTTC. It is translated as CASSSTGYEQYF. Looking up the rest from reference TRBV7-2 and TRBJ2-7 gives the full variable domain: GAGVSQSPSNKVTEKGKDVELRCDPISGHTALYWYRQSLGQGLEFLIYFQGNSAPDKSGLPSDRFSAERTGGSVSTLTIQRTQQEDSAVYLCASSSTGYEQYFGPGTRLTVT.

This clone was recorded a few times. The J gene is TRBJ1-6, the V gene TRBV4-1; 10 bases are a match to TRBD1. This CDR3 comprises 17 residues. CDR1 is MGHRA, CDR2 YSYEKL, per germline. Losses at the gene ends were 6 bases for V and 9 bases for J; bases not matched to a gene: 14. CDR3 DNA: TGCGCCAGCAGACTCGCCGGCCGGGACAGGGGATTTTCACCCCTCCACTTT. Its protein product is CASRLAGRDRGFSPLHF.

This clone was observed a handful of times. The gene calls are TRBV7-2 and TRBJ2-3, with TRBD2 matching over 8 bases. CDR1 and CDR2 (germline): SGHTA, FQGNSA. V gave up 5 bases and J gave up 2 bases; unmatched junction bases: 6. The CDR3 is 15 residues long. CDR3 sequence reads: CASSPGGVYTDTQYF. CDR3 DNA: TGTGCCAGCAGCCCCGGGGGGGTCTACACAGATACGCAGTATTTT.

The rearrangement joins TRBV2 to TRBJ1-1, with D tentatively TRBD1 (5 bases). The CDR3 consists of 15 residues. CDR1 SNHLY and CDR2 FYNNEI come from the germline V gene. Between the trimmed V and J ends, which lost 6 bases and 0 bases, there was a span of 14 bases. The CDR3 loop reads CASSKGRAMNTEAFF. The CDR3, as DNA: TGTGCCAGCAGCAAGGGGAGGGCCATGAACACTGAAGCTTTCTTT.

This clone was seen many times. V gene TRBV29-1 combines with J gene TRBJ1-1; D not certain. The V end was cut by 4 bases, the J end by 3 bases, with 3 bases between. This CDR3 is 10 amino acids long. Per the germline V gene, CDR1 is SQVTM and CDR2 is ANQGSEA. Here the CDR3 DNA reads TGCAGCGTTGCAGACACTGAAGCTTTCTTT. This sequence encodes CSVADTEAFF.

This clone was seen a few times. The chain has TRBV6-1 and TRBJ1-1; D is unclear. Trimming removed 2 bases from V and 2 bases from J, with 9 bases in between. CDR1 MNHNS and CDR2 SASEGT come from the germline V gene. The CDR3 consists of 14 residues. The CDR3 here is CASSENEGNTEAFF. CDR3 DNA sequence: TGTGCCAGCAGTGAAAATGAGGGAAACACTGAAGCTTTCTTT.

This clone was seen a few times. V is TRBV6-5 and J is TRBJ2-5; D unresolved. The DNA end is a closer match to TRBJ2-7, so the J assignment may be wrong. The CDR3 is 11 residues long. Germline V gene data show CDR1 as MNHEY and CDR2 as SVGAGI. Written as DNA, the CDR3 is TGTGCCAGCAGTTCCAACTACGAGCAGTACTTC. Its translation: CASSSNYEQYF.

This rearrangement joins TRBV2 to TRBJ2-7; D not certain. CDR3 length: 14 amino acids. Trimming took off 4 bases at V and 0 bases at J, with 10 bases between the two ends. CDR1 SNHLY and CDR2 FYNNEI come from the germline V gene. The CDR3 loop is CASSVLQSSYEQYF. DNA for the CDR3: TGTGCCAGCAGTGTGTTACAGTCCTCCTACGAGCAGTACTTC.

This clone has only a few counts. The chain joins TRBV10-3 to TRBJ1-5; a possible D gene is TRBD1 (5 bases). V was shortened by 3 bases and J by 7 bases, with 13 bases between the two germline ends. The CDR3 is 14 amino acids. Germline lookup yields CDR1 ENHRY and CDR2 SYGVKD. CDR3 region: CAISDSQGRQPQHF. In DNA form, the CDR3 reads TGTGCCATCAGTGATAGTCAGGGCCGGCAGCCCCAGCATTTT.

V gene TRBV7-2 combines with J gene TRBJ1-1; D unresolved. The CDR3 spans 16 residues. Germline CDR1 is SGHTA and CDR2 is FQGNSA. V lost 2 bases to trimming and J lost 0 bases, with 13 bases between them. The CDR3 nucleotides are TGTGCCAGCAGCTTAAGCGCCAGTAAGATGAACACTGAAGCTTTCTTT. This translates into CASSLSASKMNTEAFF.

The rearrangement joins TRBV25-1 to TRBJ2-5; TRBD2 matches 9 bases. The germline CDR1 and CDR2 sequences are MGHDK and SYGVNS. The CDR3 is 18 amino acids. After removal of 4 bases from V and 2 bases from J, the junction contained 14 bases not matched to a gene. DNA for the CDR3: TGTGCCAGCAGTGGATCGATAGCGGGGGAGAAAATACAAGAGACCCAGTACTTC. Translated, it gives CASSGSIAGEKIQETQYF.

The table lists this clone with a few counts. This CDR3 reads CASSVGAGGTGYEQYF. CDR3 nucleotides: TGTGCCAGCAGCGTTGGGGCAGGGGGGACGGGATACGAGCAGTACTTC. The rearrangement links TRBV7-9 to TRBJ2-7; maybe TRBD1 (7 bases). Germline lookup yields CDR1 SEHNR and CDR2 FQNEAQ (reference sequence). The CDR3 runs to 16 residues. Trimming removed 5 bases from V and 4 bases from J, with 21 bases in between.

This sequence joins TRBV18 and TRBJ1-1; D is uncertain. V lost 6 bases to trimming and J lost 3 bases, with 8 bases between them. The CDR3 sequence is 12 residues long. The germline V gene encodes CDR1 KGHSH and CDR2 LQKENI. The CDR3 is CASSEADTEAFF. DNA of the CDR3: TGTGCCAGCTCTGAGGCGGACACTGAAGCTTTCTTT.

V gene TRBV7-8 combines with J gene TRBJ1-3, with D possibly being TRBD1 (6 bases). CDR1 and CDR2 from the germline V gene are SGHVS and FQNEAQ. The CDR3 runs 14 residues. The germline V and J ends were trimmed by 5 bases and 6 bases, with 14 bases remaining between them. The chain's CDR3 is CASSQNGQTNTIYF. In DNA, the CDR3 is TGTGCCAGCAGCCAGAATGGACAGACAAACACCATATATTTT.

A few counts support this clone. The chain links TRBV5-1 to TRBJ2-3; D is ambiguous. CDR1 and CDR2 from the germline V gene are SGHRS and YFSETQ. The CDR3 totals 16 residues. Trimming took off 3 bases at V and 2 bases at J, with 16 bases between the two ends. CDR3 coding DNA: TGCGCCAGCAGCTCTGCCGGGTCCCTCTTCACAGATACGCAGTATTTT. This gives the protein CASSSAGSLFTDTQYF.

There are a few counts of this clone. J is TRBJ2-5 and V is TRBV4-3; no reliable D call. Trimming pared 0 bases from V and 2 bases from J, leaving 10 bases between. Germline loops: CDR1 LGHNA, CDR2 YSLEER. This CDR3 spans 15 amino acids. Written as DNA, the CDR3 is TGCGCCAGCAGCCAAGATCTGGCGGTACAAGAGACCCAGTACTTC. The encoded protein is CASSQDLAVQETQYF.

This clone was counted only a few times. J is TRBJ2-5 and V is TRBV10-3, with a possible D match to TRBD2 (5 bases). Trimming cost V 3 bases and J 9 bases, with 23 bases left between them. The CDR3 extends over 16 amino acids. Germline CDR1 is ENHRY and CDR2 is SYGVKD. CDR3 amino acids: CAISEFLNDREAAQYF. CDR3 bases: TGTGCCATCAGTGAATTCTTAAACGATCGCGAAGCGGCCCAGTACTTC.

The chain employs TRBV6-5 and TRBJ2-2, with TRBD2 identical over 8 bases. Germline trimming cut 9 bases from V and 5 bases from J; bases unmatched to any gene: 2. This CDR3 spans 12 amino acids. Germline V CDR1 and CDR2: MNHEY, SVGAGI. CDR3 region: CASAGGTGELFF. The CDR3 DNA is TGTGCCAGTGCGGGGGGTACCGGGGAGCTGTTTTTT.

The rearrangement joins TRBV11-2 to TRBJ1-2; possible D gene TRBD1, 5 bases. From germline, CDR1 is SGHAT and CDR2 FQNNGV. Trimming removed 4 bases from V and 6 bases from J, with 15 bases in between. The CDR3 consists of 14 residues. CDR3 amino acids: CASSYGPRGNGYTF. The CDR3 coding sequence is TGTGCCAGCAGCTACGGGCCTAGGGGCAATGGCTACACCTTC.

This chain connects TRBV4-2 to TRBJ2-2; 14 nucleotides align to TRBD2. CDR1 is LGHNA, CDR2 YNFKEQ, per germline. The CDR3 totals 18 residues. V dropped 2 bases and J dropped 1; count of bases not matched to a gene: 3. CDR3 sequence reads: CASSQWGTSGGNTGELFF. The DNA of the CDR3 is TGTGCCAGCAGCCAATGGGGGACTAGCGGGGGGAACACCGGGGAGCTGTTTTTT.

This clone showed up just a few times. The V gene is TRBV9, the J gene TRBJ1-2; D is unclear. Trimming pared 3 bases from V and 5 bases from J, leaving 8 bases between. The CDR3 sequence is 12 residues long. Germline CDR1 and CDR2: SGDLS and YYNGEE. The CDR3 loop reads CASSATTYGYTF. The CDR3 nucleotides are TGTGCCAGCAGCGCCACCACTTATGGCTACACCTTC.

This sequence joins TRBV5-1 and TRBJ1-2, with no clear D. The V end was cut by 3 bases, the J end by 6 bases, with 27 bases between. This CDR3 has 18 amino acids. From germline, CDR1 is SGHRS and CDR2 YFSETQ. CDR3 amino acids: CASSSRGWGGRTGDGYTF. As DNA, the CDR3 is TGCGCCAGCAGCTCGCGCGGGTGGGGTGGCCGGACTGGTGATGGCTACACCTTC.

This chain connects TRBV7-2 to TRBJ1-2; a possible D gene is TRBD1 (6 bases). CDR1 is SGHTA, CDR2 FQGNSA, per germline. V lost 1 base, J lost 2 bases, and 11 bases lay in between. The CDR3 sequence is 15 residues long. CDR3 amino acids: CASSLGSGANYGYTF. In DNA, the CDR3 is TGTGCCAGCAGCTTAGGTTCAGGGGCGAACTATGGCTACACCTTC.

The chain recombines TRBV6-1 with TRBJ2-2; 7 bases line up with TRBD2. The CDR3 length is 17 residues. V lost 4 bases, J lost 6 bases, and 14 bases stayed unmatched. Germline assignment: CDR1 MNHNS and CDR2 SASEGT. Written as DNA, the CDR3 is TGTGCCAGCAGTGTCCTTCCGAGCGGGGCGCCGGCCGGGGAGCTGTTTTTT. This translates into CASSVLPSGAPAGELFF.

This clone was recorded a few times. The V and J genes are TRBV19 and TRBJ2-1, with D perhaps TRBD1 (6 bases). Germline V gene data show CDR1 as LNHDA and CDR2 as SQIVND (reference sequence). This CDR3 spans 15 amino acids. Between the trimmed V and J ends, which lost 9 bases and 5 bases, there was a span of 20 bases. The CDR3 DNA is TGTGCCAGCCAGGGCTTTAAAACAGGGCACAATGAGCAGTTCTTC. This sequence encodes CASQGFKTGHNEQFF.

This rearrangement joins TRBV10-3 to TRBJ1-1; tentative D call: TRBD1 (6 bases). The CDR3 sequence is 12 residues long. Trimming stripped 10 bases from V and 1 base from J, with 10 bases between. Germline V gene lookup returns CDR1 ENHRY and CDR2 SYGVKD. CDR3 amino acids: CASHRENTEAFF. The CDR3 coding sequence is TGTGCCAGCCACAGGGAGAACACTGAAGCTTTCTTT.